The 30 T cell receptor beta chains below all came from one sample that was sequenced in a study of T cell responses to AZD1222 COVID-19 vaccine. Repertoires were generated with immunoSEQ multiplex PCR, while TCRdb's copy carries only in-frame clones and drops some. The data show around 120,000 clones, 85% to 90% seen once. The specimen comprised peripheral blood, sampled on day 0 of AZD1222 vaccination. The receptors derive from an adult in good health.

The genes are TRBV4-1 and TRBJ1-2; D not certain. CDR3 length equals 15 residues. Germline assignment: CDR1 MGHRA and CDR2 YSYEKL. V shed 4 bases and J shed 2 bases, with 14 bases lying between them. The CDR3: CASSPQTVGNYGYTF. Here the CDR3 DNA reads TGCGCCAGCAGCCCCCAGACCGTCGGGAACTATGGCTACACCTTC.

This chain's CDR3 is CATSPGTTNEKLFF. The DNA of the CDR3 is TGTGCCACCAGTCCAGGGACAACTAATGAAAAACTGTTTTTT. V is TRBV24-1 and J is TRBJ1-4; the D gene is possibly TRBD1 (5 bases). The CDR3 has 14 residues. The V and J ends lost 6 bases and 0 bases respectively, with 7 bases between them. CDR1 KGHDR and CDR2 SFDVKD come from the germline V gene.

The rearrangement joins TRBV7-9 to TRBJ2-7; TRBD2 is a possible D gene (6 bases). The germline V gene has CDR1 SEHNR and CDR2 FQNEAQ (reference sequence). The length of the CDR3 is 12 residues. In DNA form, the CDR3 reads TGTGCAAGCGGGCAATACTCCTACGAGCAGTACTTC. This translates into CASGQYSYEQYF.

The chain employs TRBV4-2 and TRBJ1-2, with D possibly matching TRBD1 (5 bases). The CDR3 contains 16 residues. Germline loops: CDR1 LGHNA, CDR2 YNFKEQ. Trimming removed 1 base from V and 2 bases from J, with 14 bases in between. The CDR3: CASSQVAGNQNYGYTF. For the CDR3, the DNA is TGTGCCAGCAGCCAAGTCGCAGGGAACCAAAACTATGGCTACACCTTC.

The rearrangement uses TRBV7-2 and TRBJ2-7; 12 bases align to TRBD2. Germline CDR1 SGHTA, CDR2 FQGNSA. The V segment lost 1 base and the J segment 4 bases; nucleotides outside the gene matches: 5. This CDR3 has 16 amino acids. The CDR3 bases are TGTGCCAGCAGCTTAGAGAGAACTAGCGGGAGGTACGAGCAGTACTTC. Translating it yields CASSLERTSGRYEQYF.

The J gene is TRBJ2-3, the V gene TRBV4-1; D uncertain. V lost 2 bases and J lost 0, with 9 bases in between. The CDR3 is 15 amino acids. CDR1 is MGHRA and CDR2 is YSYEKL in the germline V gene. The CDR3, as DNA: TGCGCCAGCAGCCAATGGGGAACTAGCACAGATACGCAGTATTTT. This codes for CASSQWGTSTDTQYF.

The rearrangement joins TRBV2 to TRBJ2-5; perhaps TRBD1 as D (5 bases). V lost 10 bases to trimming and J lost 2 bases, with 14 bases between them. Germline CDR1 is SNHLY and CDR2 is FYNNEI. This CDR3 has 13 amino acids. CDR3: CAIRVTDQETQYF. CDR3 bases: TGTGCCATCAGGGTGACAGATCAAGAGACCCAGTACTTC.

The chain recombines TRBV4-2 with TRBJ2-1; 13 bases fit TRBD2. Germline V gives CDR1 LGHNA, CDR2 YNFKEQ. The J segment lost 7 bases and the V segment lost 0 bases, leaving 12 bases of the junction unmatched. The CDR3 contains 19 residues. CDR3 bases: TGTGCCAGCAGCCAAGAAGCCTCCACGGGACTAGCGGGGCGGAATGAGCAGTTCTTC. Encoded protein: CASSQEASTGLAGRNEQFF.

The chain carries TRBV19 and TRBJ1-2, with 7 bases that match TRBD1. Germline CDR1 and CDR2: LNHDA and SQIVND (reference sequence). V gave up 5 bases and J gave up 4 bases; unmatched junction bases: 7. This CDR3 has 14 amino acids. For the CDR3, the DNA is TGTGCCAGTAGTCCCCAGGGGGGAAGCTATGGCTACACCTTC. Protein: CASSPQGGSYGYTF. Combining the CDR3 with reference TRBV19 and TRBJ1-2 gives the whole variable domain DGGITQSPKYLFRKEGQNVTLSCEQNLNHDAMYWYRQDPGQGLRLIYYSQIVNDFQKGDIAEGYSVSREKKESFPLTVTSAQKNPTAFYLCASSPQGGSYGYTFGSGTRLTVV.

This chain connects TRBV10-2 to TRBJ1-1; no firm D call. V gave up 7 bases and J gave up 4 bases, with 10 bases separating them. Germline CDR1 is WSHSY and CDR2 is SAAADI. The CDR3 spans 12 residues. The CDR3 region is CASNGKGTEAFF. The DNA of the CDR3 is TGCGCCAGCAATGGAAAAGGCACTGAAGCTTTCTTT.

This sequence joins TRBV28 and TRBJ1-1; D unresolved. Germline CDR1 and CDR2: MDHEN and SYDVKM. This CDR3 is 12 amino acids long. V was clipped by 2 bases and J by 7 bases, with 8 bases between them. CDR3 DNA: TGTGCCAGCAGTTTAGTTAGGAGTGAAGCTTTCTTT. It specifies CASSLVRSEAFF.

This clone has a single count. This chain links TRBV7-2 with TRBJ2-7, with D possibly being TRBD2 (6 bases). Trimming took 5 bases from V and 4 from J, leaving 12 bases between them. Germline CDR1 reads SGHTA; CDR2 reads FQGNSA. The CDR3 is 13 amino acids. CDR3 protein: CASSAGTEYEQYF. CDR3 sequence (DNA): TGTGCCAGCAGCGCGGGGACGGAGTACGAGCAGTACTTC.

The chain has TRBV4-2 and TRBJ2-1, with D possibly TRBD2 on 7 matching bases. The CDR3 consists of 14 residues. Trimming removed 1 base at V and 8 bases at J, with 12 bases between. The V gene's germline CDR1 is LGHNA and CDR2 YNFKEQ. CDR3 DNA: TGTGCCAGCAGCCAAGCGCAGGGGAGGGATGAGCAGTTCTTC. As protein: CASSQAQGRDEQFF.

J is TRBJ2-1 and V is TRBV18; perhaps TRBD2 as D (5 bases). This CDR3 comprises 17 residues. Per germline, CDR1 KGHSH and CDR2 LQKENI. V was pared by 0 bases and J by 0 bases, with 12 bases between. The CDR3 sequence: CASSPPGFGSSYNEQFF. The CDR3 bases are TGTGCCAGCTCACCACCGGGGTTTGGGAGCTCCTACAATGAGCAGTTCTTC.

This clone was picked up one time. V and J are TRBV15 and TRBJ1-4; tentative D call: TRBD1 (6 bases). Trimming cost V 0 bases and J 8 bases, with 16 bases left between them. CDR1 and CDR2 from the germline V gene are LNHNV and YYDKDF (reference sequence). The CDR3 sequence is 16 residues long. DNA of the CDR3: TGTGCCACCAGCAGAGACCGGCCAGGGGCAAGGGAAAAACTGTTTTTT. Translated, it gives CATSRDRPGAREKLFF. Drawing the rest from reference TRBV15 and TRBJ1-4, the complete variable domain is DAMVIQNPRYQVTQFGKPVTLSCSQTLNHNVMYWYQQKSSQAPKLLFHYYDKDFNNEADTPDNFQSRRPNTSFCFLDIRSPGLGDTAMYLCATSRDRPGAREKLFFGSGTQLSVL.

The chain employs TRBV25-1 and TRBJ1-2; TRBD1 matches 7 bases. From germline, CDR1 is MGHDK and CDR2 SYGVNS. This CDR3 region has 13 residues. V dropped 8 bases and J dropped 4; count of bases not matched to a gene: 7. The CDR3 sequence: CASGGTAGYGYTF. CDR3 bases: TGTGCCAGCGGAGGGACAGCGGGCTATGGCTACACCTTC.

This chain connects TRBV19 to TRBJ2-7; D call uncertain. V was pared by 4 bases and J by 3 bases, with 19 bases between. Germline V CDR1 and CDR2: LNHDA, SQIVND (reference sequence). The CDR3 is 16 residues long. CDR3 coding DNA: TGTGCCAGTAGTAAGACCACCGGGCCTAAGGGCTACGAGCAGTACTTC. As protein: CASSKTTGPKGYEQYF.

This chain joins TRBV28 and TRBJ2-7; TRBD2 agrees at 12 bases. The CDR3 sequence is 15 residues long. V was clipped by 3 bases and J by 5 bases; unmatched bases: 5. Germline V gene sequence: CDR1 MDHEN, CDR2 SYDVKM. Here the CDR3 DNA reads TGTGCCAGCAGTTTGGCTGGACTAGCGGGAAACGAGCAGTACTTC. Its translation: CASSLAGLAGNEQYF. Filled out from reference TRBV28 and TRBJ2-7, the complete variable domain reads DVKVTQSSRYLVKRTGEKVFLECVQDMDHENMFWYRQDPGLGLRLIYFSYDVKMKEKGDIPEGYSVSREKKERFSLILESASTNQTSMYLCASSLAGLAGNEQYFGPGTRLTVT.

This rearrangement joins TRBV29-1 to TRBJ2-1; D is possibly TRBD1 (6 bases). Germline loops: CDR1 SQVTM, CDR2 ANQGSEA. This CDR3 is 15 amino acids long. Trimming took 8 bases from V and 1 from J, leaving 18 bases between them. The CDR3 DNA follows: TGCAGCTGGACAGTCGGATCGCTATCCTACAATGAGCAGTTCTTC. Protein product: CSWTVGSLSYNEQFF.

The V and J genes are TRBV28 and TRBJ2-3; TRBD1 agrees at 8 bases. V dropped 3 bases and J dropped 8; count of bases not matched to a gene: 13. The CDR3 spans 16 residues. The germline V gene has CDR1 MDHEN and CDR2 SYDVKM. The CDR3 nucleotides are TGTGCCAGCAGTTTCACAGGGGGGCCTAGTGCAGGTACGCAGTATTTT. Translating gives CASSFTGGPSAGTQYF.

The CDR3 DNA reads as TGTGCCAGCAGTTCATCTACCGCGGGTCACAATGAGCAGTTCTTC. Protein product: CASSSSTAGHNEQFF. The rearrangement links TRBV6-2 or TRBV6-3 to TRBJ2-1, with a tentative D call TRBD2 (5 bases). Trimming removed 4 bases at V and 5 bases at J, with 15 bases between. The CDR3 has 15 residues. Germline V gene data show CDR1 as MNHEY and CDR2 as SVGEGT.

This chain joins TRBV2 and TRBJ2-3, with 7 bases identical to TRBD2. The V and J ends lost 4 bases and 4 bases, in that order; junction bases with no gene match: 5. This CDR3 has 14 amino acids. Germline CDR1 SNHLY, CDR2 FYNNEI. CDR3 region: CASSAGGPADTQYF. Written as DNA, the CDR3 is TGTGCCAGCAGTGCGGGGGGACCTGCAGATACGCAGTATTTT.

The chain is built from TRBV4-3 and TRBJ2-3, with D perhaps being TRBD1 or TRBD2 (5 bases each). The CDR3 is 14 residues long. Deletions cut 1 base from V and 8 bases from J, with 13 bases between. CDR1 is LGHNA, CDR2 YSLEER, per germline. The DNA of the CDR3 is TGCGCCAGCAGCCAAGCCCCGTGGGACGGTACGCAGTATTTT. As protein: CASSQAPWDGTQYF.

The chain is built from TRBV10-3 and TRBJ2-7; D gene ambiguous. This CDR3 is built from 12 residues. Germline loops: CDR1 ENHRY, CDR2 SYGVKD. V lost 3 bases to trimming and J lost 6 bases, with 9 bases between them. The CDR3 loop is CAISETESEQYF. The DNA of the CDR3 is TGTGCCATCAGTGAAACGGAATCCGAGCAGTACTTC.

The chain joins TRBV5-1 to TRBJ2-3; 14 bases fit TRBD2. CDR3 size: 17 residues. The germline V gene encodes CDR1 SGHRS and CDR2 YFSETQ. After removal of 4 bases from V and 4 bases from J, the junction contained 8 bases not matched to a gene. The CDR3 region is CASSAAGTSGGPDTQYF. DNA for the CDR3: TGCGCCAGCAGCGCCGCCGGGACTAGCGGGGGCCCAGATACGCAGTATTTT. Full variable domain (outside the CDR3, taken from reference TRBV5-1 and TRBJ2-3): KAGVTQTPRYLIKTRGQQVTLSCSPISGHRSVSWYQQTPGQGLQFLFEYFSETQRNKGNFPGRFSGRQFSNSRSEMNVSTLELGDSALYLCASSAAGTSGGPDTQYFGPGTRLTVL.

The chain uses TRBV4-3 and TRBJ1-2; maybe TRBD1 (5 bases). Per the germline V gene, CDR1 is LGHNA and CDR2 is YSLEER. V lost 0 bases, J lost 8 bases, and 13 bases lay in between. There are 14 residues in the CDR3. The CDR3: CASSQDGQGYGYTF. The CDR3, as DNA: TGCGCCAGCAGCCAAGATGGGCAGGGCTACGGCTACACCTTC.

The CDR3 sequence is CASSQRQVGTGELFF. The CDR3 DNA sequence: TGTGCCAGCAGCCAACGACAGGTCGGCACCGGGGAGCTGTTTTTT. The J gene is TRBJ2-2, the V gene TRBV3-1 (or the pseudogene TRBV3-2); a weak D match, TRBD1 (6 bases). Germline assignment: CDR1 LGHDT and CDR2 YNNKEL (reference sequence). Between the trimmed V and J ends, which lost 2 bases and 4 bases, there was a span of 11 bases. The CDR3 loop spans 15 amino acids.

This clone was recorded only once. The chain is built from TRBV7-9 and TRBJ2-4; D is unresolved. The V gene's germline CDR1 is SEHNR and CDR2 FQNEAQ (reference sequence). This CDR3 has 12 residues. Trimming cost V 3 bases and J 7 bases, with 7 bases left between them. CDR3 bases: TGTGCCAGCAGCTTGGGGTGGAACATTCAGTACTTC. Its translation is CASSLGWNIQYF.

The V and J genes are TRBV2 and TRBJ2-4, with TRBD1 identical over 8 bases. Germline loops: CDR1 SNHLY, CDR2 FYNNEI. This CDR3 spans 15 amino acids. V was pared by 4 bases and J by 1 base, with 3 bases of the junction left unmatched. DNA for the CDR3: TGTGCCAGCAGTGTTCGGACAGGGGCCAAAAACATTCAGTACTTC. Protein: CASSVRTGAKNIQYF.

The chain uses TRBV19 and TRBJ2-5; D is unclear. Germline assignment: CDR1 LNHDA and CDR2 SQIVND (reference sequence). The CDR3 loop spans 12 amino acids. The V end was cut by 3 bases, the J end by 3 bases, with 5 bases between. CDR3 in amino acids: CASSMLEETQYF. For the CDR3, the DNA is TGTGCCAGTAGTATGTTGGAAGAGACCCAGTACTTC.